Listed here are 26 T cell receptor beta chains from one sample, sequenced in a study of cytomegalovirus exposure and HLA in healthy donors. PCR primers comprised 60 Vbeta and 13 Jbeta primers. Only in-frame clones appear in the TCRdb table, and some are missing; sequencing was by immunoSEQ multiplex PCR. The sample includes some 150,000 clones, 60% to 85% of them seen just once. Sequencing was carried out using PBMCs. The receptors here all came from a woman aged 40 to 55 in good health and CMV-seronegative.

This clone was counted between two and nine times. J is TRBJ2-7 and V is TRBV11-2, with 9 nucleotides matching TRBD1. The germline CDR1 and CDR2 sequences are SGHAT and FQNNGV. With V trimmed by 5 bases and J by 2 bases, 7 bases remained unmatched. The CDR3 is 15 amino acids. The CDR3 region is CASSRTGTGPYEQYF. Written as DNA, the CDR3 is TGTGCCAGCAGCCGTACCGGGACAGGGCCCTACGAGCAGTACTTC.

V usage is TRBV4-2 and J usage is TRBJ1-5; a weak D match, TRBD1 (6 bases). The CDR3 has 15 amino acids. Looked up from germline, CDR1 is LGHNA and CDR2 is YNFKEQ. Trimming shortened V by 6 bases and J by 1 base, and 13 bases separated the two germline ends. This CDR3 is CASRPTGKSNQPQHF. The CDR3 DNA sequence: TGTGCCAGCAGGCCCACAGGGAAAAGCAATCAGCCCCAGCATTTT.

This clone came up once. The V call is TRBV4-2, the J call TRBJ2-7; 10 bases agree with TRBD2. The CDR3 has 15 amino acids. The germline V gene has CDR1 LGHNA and CDR2 YNFKEQ. J was trimmed by 1 base and V by 1 base; bases with no gene match: 1. CDR3 loop: CASSQASGSSYEQYF. CDR3 coding DNA: TGTGCCAGCAGCCAAGCTAGCGGGAGTTCCTACGAGCAGTACTTC.

The rearrangement links TRBV5-6 to TRBJ2-3; TRBD1 aligns across 8 bases. This CDR3 has 18 residues. CDR1 and CDR2 (germline): SGHDT, YYEEEE. After removal of 4 bases from V and 6 bases from J, the junction contained 19 bases not matched to a gene. DNA of the CDR3: TGTGCCAGCAGCATGAACGTCGCAGGGGGCCACTCCCTGGATACGCAGTATTTT. Its protein is CASSMNVAGGHSLDTQYF.

The J gene is TRBJ2-1, the V gene TRBV6-4, with TRBD2 identical over 13 bases. CDR1 is MRHNA, CDR2 SNTAGT, per germline. This CDR3 comprises 15 residues. The V and J ends lost 6 bases and 7 bases, in that order; junction bases with no gene match: 6. CDR3 nucleotides: TGTGCCAGCAGCCCACTAGCGGGGGGGGGAAATGAGCAGTTCTTC. Its protein is CASSPLAGGGNEQFF.

This clone was counted only a few times. The V and J genes are TRBV4-2 and TRBJ2-1, with 11 bases lining up with TRBD2. Germline V gene lookup returns CDR1 LGHNA and CDR2 YNFKEQ. The CDR3 is 16 amino acids. J gave up 5 bases and V 2 bases, and 5 bases lay outside the gene matches. CDR3 DNA: TGTGCCAGCAGCCAACCACTAGCGGGGGTGCACAATGAGCAGTTCTTC. Its translation: CASSQPLAGVHNEQFF.

The gene calls are TRBV19 and TRBJ1-5, with TRBD1 as a possible D gene (6 bases). The CDR3 has 17 amino acids. V shed 1 base and J shed 7 bases, with 20 bases lying between them. Germline assignment: CDR1 LNHDA and CDR2 SQIVND (reference sequence). CDR3 DNA sequence: TGTGCCAGTAGTATAGTACCGGTCGGGGGGCGTAAACAGCCCCAGCATTTT. Translated: CASSIVPVGGRKQPQHF.

This rearrangement joins TRBV28 to TRBJ1-4; possible D gene TRBD1, 6 bases. The CDR3 consists of 14 residues. Germline V lookup: CDR1 MDHEN, CDR2 SYDVKM. V was clipped by 3 bases and J by 7 bases, with 12 bases between them. The CDR3 protein is CASSLRGRSEKLFF. The CDR3 nucleotides read TGTGCCAGCAGTTTGCGGGGGCGGAGTGAAAAACTGTTTTTT.

The chain has TRBV7-2 and TRBJ2-1; no clear D gene. Germline lookup yields CDR1 SGHTA and CDR2 FQGNSA. V dropped 5 bases and J dropped 0 bases, with 5 bases sitting between them. The CDR3 sequence is 13 residues long. Written as DNA, the CDR3 is TGTGCCAGCAGCCTGAGCTCCTACAATGAGCAGTTCTTC. Encoded protein: CASSLSSYNEQFF. Full variable domain (outside the CDR3, taken from reference TRBV7-2 and TRBJ2-1): GAGVSQSPSNKVTEKGKDVELRCDPISGHTALYWYRQSLGQGLEFLIYFQGNSAPDKSGLPSDRFSAERTGGSVSTLTIQRTQQEDSAVYLCASSLSSYNEQFFGPGTRLTVL.

The J gene is TRBJ1-6, the V gene TRBV6-5, with TRBD1 identical over 8 bases. This CDR3 is 16 amino acids long. The V gene end was trimmed by 2 bases and the J gene end by 14 bases; junction bases not matched to a gene: 14. Germline lookup yields CDR1 MNHEY and CDR2 SVGAGI. The chain's CDR3 is CASSYQMGATGGSLHF. The CDR3 nucleotides read TGTGCCAGCAGTTACCAGATGGGGGCTACAGGGGGTTCCCTCCACTTT.

The J gene is TRBJ2-2, the V gene TRBV18; D perhaps matches TRBD2 (5 bases). The CDR3 runs to 15 residues. V lost 6 bases to trimming and J lost 4 bases, with 15 bases between them. From germline, CDR1 is KGHSH and CDR2 LQKENI. Here the CDR3 reads CASSQRTVGTGELFF. The CDR3 region has the DNA TGTGCCAGCTCGCAACGGACTGTAGGCACCGGGGAGCTGTTTTTT.

The chain carries TRBV5-6 and TRBJ2-5; no clear D. Trimming removed 2 bases at V and 0 bases at J, with 2 bases between. This CDR3 has 12 residues. Germline V gene data show CDR1 as SGHDT and CDR2 as YYEEEE. The CDR3 DNA reads TGTGCCAGCAGCTTCTACCAAGAGACCCAGTACTTC. Amino acids: CASSFYQETQYF.

This clone was detected only once. The V call is TRBV5-8, the J call TRBJ1-2, with D unclear. V gave up 3 bases and J gave up 3 bases, with 12 bases separating them. The germline gives CDR1 SGHTS, CDR2 YDEGEE. This CDR3 contains 14 residues. CDR3 region: CASSWEYNYYGYTF. The CDR3 DNA reads TGTGCCAGCAGCTGGGAGTACAACTACTATGGCTACACCTTC.

The chain carries TRBV28 and TRBJ1-4; 10 bases agree with TRBD1. Trimming took 2 bases from V and 7 from J; bases not matched to a gene: 16. The CDR3 runs to 19 residues. The germline V gene has CDR1 MDHEN and CDR2 SYDVKM. CDR3 in amino acids: CASSLTRQGASPRSEKLFF. DNA for the CDR3: TGTGCCAGCAGTTTAACAAGACAGGGGGCCTCGCCGCGGAGTGAAAAACTGTTTTTT.

The chain couples TRBV18 to TRBJ2-7; D is ambiguous. Germline V gene lookup returns CDR1 KGHSH and CDR2 LQKENI. The germline V and J ends were trimmed by 6 bases and 0 bases, with 6 bases remaining between them. The CDR3 length is 12 residues. Here the CDR3 reads CASSPTSYEQYF. The CDR3 DNA reads as TGTGCCAGCTCCCCTACCTCCTACGAGCAGTACTTC. Full variable domain (remainder filled in from reference TRBV18 and TRBJ2-7): NAGVMQNPRHLVRRRGQEARLRCSPMKGHSHVYWYRQLPEEGLKFMVYLQKENIIDESGMPKERFSAEFPKEGPSILRIQQVVRGDSAAYFCASSPTSYEQYFGPGTRLTVT.

This clone was observed a handful of times. The V gene is TRBV27, the J gene TRBJ2-4; TRBD1 aligns across 7 bases. Germline V gives CDR1 MNHEY, CDR2 SMNVEV (reference sequence). V was clipped by 5 bases and J by 1 base; unmatched bases: 8. The CDR3 runs 16 residues. The CDR3 DNA follows: TGTGCCAGCAGTGTCCAGGGGGTGAGGGCCAAAAACATTCAGTACTTC. Protein product: CASSVQGVRAKNIQYF.

The chain has TRBV10-3 and TRBJ2-7, with D perhaps matching TRBD1 (6 bases). V gave up 0 bases and J gave up 2 bases, with 11 bases separating them. The CDR3 runs to 15 residues. Germline CDR1 is ENHRY and CDR2 is SYGVKD. The CDR3: CAISESRGYAYEQYF. DNA of the CDR3: TGTGCCATCAGTGAGTCCAGGGGATATGCCTACGAGCAGTACTTC.

Turning to this clone: One end of the junction does not line up with germline, which may come from a read error. This chain uses TRBV27 with TRBJ2-4, with a possible D match to TRBD1 (6 bases). This CDR3 contains 13 residues. Germline CDR1 is MNHEY and CDR2 is SMNVEV (reference sequence). In nucleotides, the CDR3 is TGTGCCAGCAGTGTATCGCAGGGGAACATTCAGTACTTC. It translates to CASSVSQGNIQYF.

This chain joins TRBV5-4 and TRBJ2-1; 7 bases agree with TRBD1. V shed 5 bases and J 0 bases; nucleotides not matched to a gene: 8. The CDR3 has 16 amino acids. Germline CDR1 and CDR2: SGHNT and YYREEE (reference sequence). DNA for the CDR3: TGTGCCAGCAGGGCCCGACAGGGACACTCCTACAATGAGCAGTTCTTC. Amino acid sequence: CASRARQGHSYNEQFF.

CDR3 sequence reads: CASSVDRANDGYTF. Written as DNA, the CDR3 is TGTGCCAGCAGCGTGGACAGGGCGAACGATGGCTACACCTTC. The rearrangement links TRBV4-2 to TRBJ1-2; 8 bases agree with TRBD1. V dropped 5 bases and J dropped 6; count of bases not matched to a gene: 8. There are 14 residues in the CDR3. The germline gives CDR1 LGHNA, CDR2 YNFKEQ.

The chain is built from TRBV5-8 and TRBJ2-7; 7 bases are shared with TRBD1. J was trimmed by 4 bases and V by 5 bases; bases with no gene match: 6. CDR3 length: 13 residues. The V gene's germline CDR1 is SGHTS and CDR2 YDEGEE. Written as DNA, the CDR3 is TGTGCCAGCAGGAGGGACAGCCCTTACGAGCAGTACTTC. Its protein is CASRRDSPYEQYF.

CDR3 nucleotides: TGCGCCAGCAGCCAAGAAGCGGGGGGGAGCCGGGAGCAGTACTTC. It specifies CASSQEAGGSREQYF. The genes are TRBV4-1 and TRBJ2-7, with 10 bases aligning to TRBD2. The V gene end was trimmed by 0 bases and the J gene end by 7 bases; junction bases not matched to a gene: 6. The CDR3 consists of 15 residues. The germline CDR1 and CDR2 sequences are MGHRA and YSYEKL.

The chain is built from TRBV28 and TRBJ2-7, with D perhaps matching TRBD1 (5 bases). This CDR3 is 11 amino acids long. Germline V gene lookup returns CDR1 MDHEN and CDR2 SYDVKM. V was shortened by 6 bases and J by 3 bases, with 6 bases between the two germline ends. CDR3 in DNA: TGTGCCAGCAGGGGGCACTACGAGCAGTACTTC. It encodes CASRGHYEQYF.

The chain has TRBV5-4 and TRBJ1-2; 7 bases map to TRBD1. This CDR3 contains 14 residues. The ends lost 0 bases at V and 8 bases at J; junction bases unmatched: 7. Germline values: CDR1 SGHNT, CDR2 YYREEE (reference sequence). CDR3 bases: TGTGCCAGCAGCTTGGTTCTGAGGGACAGCGGCTACACCTTC. As protein: CASSLVLRDSGYTF.

This clone was observed a handful of times. This chain links TRBV13 with TRBJ2-5; TRBD2 aligns across 7 bases. The CDR3 is 16 residues long. With 0 bases clipped from V and 2 bases from J, the junction kept 6 bases outside the gene matches. CDR1 PRHDT and CDR2 FYEKMQ come from the germline V gene (reference sequence). The CDR3 DNA reads as TGTGCCAGCAGCTTAGGGTCTAGCGGAGGACAAGAGACCCAGTACTTC. It specifies CASSLGSSGGQETQYF.

The chain recombines TRBV10-3 with TRBJ1-2, with D unresolved. The CDR3 has 12 amino acids. The germline gives CDR1 ENHRY, CDR2 SYGVKD. Trimming took off 8 bases at V and 1 base at J, with 8 bases between the two ends. CDR3 DNA: TGTGCCATCGGGCTGAATAACTATGGCTACACCTTC. Translating gives CAIGLNNYGYTF.